This TCR beta chain was sequenced for a study of OX40 agonist ivuxolimab in advanced cancers. About the study: The mean age was around 56 years, ranging from 23 to 79, with less than 90% of participants male. Three patients, one with hepatocellular carcinoma and two with cutaneous melanoma, responded partially.

This CDR3 comprises 13 residues. Germline CDR1 MRHNA, CDR2 SNTAGT. V lost 3 bases and J lost 7, with 10 bases in between. Profiling relied on immunoSEQ multiplex PCR, and the TCRdb table lists in-frame clones only, not all of them. The table has tens of thousands of clones, around four fifths seen once. Autoimmune disease history or systemic immunosuppression barred patients. The TCR originated in an adult with an advanced solid tumor such as melanoma, head and neck, liver or kidney cancer. The chain has TRBV6-4 and TRBJ2-1; D is ambiguous. The sequencing here drew on CD4+ or CD8+ T cells sorted from blood, taken in a trial of the OX40 agonist ivuxolimab. This CDR3 is CASSDESGNEQFF. The CDR3 DNA reads as TGTGCCAGCAGTGATGAGTCCGGGAATGAGCAGTTCTTC.